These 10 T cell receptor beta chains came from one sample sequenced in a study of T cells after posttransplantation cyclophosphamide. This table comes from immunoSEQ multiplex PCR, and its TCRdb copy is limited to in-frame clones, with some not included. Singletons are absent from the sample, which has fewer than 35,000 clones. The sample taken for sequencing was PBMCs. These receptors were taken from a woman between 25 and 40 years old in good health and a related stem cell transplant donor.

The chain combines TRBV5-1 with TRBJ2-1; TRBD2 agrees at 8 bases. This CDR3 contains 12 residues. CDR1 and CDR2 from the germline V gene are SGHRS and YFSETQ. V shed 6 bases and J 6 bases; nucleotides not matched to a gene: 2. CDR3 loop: CASITSGNEQFF. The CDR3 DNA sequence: TGCGCCAGCATCACTAGCGGCAATGAGCAGTTCTTC.

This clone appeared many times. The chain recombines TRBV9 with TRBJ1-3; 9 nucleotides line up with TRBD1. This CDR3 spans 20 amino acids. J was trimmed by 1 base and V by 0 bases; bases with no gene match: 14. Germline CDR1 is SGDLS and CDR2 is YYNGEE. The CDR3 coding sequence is TGTGCCAGCAGCGTAGCGCCGGGACAGGGTTCTTCAGAGTCTGGAAACACCATATATTTT. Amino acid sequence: CASSVAPGQGSSESGNTIYF.

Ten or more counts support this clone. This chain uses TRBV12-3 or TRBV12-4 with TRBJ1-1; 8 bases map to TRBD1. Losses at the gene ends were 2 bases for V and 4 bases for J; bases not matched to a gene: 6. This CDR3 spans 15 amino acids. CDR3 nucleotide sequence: TGTGCCAGCAGTTTACAGGGGGCGCGTCGCACTGAAGCTTTCTTT. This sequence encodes CASSLQGARRTEAFF.

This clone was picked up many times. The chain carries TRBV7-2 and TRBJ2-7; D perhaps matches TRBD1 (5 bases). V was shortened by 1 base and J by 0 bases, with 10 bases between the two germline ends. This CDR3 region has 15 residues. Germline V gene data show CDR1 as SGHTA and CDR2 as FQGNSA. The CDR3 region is CASSLEGIPSYEQYF. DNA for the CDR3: TGTGCCAGCAGCTTAGAGGGGATACCCTCCTACGAGCAGTACTTC.

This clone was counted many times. As DNA, the CDR3 is TGTGCCAGCAGACCCACCGCGGGTGCCCTAGCCAAAAACATTCAGTACTTC. It translates to CASRPTAGALAKNIQYF. This chain links TRBV6-2 or TRBV6-3 with TRBJ2-4; TRBD2 is a possible D gene (5 bases). With 6 bases removed from V and 0 bases from J, the gap between germline ends came to 18 bases. The germline CDR1 and CDR2 sequences are MNHEY and SVGEGT. CDR3 length equals 17 residues.

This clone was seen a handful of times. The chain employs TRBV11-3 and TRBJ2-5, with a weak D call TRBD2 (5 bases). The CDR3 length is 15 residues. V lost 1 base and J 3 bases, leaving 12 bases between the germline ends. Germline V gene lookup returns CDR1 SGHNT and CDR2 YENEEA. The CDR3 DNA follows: TGTGCCAGCAGCTTAGGAGGGCGGGTAGAAGAGACCCAGTACTTC. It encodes CASSLGGRVEETQYF.

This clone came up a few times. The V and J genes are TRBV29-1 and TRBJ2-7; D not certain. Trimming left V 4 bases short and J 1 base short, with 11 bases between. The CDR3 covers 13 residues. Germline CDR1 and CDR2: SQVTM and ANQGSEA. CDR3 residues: CSVVKGPSYEQYF. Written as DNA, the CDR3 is TGCAGCGTTGTAAAAGGGCCTTCCTACGAGCAGTACTTC.

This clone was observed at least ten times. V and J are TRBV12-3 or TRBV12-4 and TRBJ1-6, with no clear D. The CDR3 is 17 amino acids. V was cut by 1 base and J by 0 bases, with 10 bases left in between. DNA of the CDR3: TGTGCCAGCAGTTTAGAGGCGGGTGGCTCCTATAATTCACCCCTCCACTTT. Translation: CASSLEAGGSYNSPLHF.

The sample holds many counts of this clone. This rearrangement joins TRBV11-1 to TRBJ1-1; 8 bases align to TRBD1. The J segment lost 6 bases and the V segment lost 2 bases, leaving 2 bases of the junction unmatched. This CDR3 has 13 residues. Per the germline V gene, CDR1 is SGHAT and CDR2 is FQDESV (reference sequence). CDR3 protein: CASSLTGGSEAFF. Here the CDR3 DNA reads TGTGCCAGCAGCTTAACAGGGGGGTCTGAAGCTTTCTTT.

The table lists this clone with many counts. The DNA for the CDR3 is TGTGCCAGCAGTCCAGCCTTCAAGGACAGCTATGGCTACACCTTC. Protein: CASSPAFKDSYGYTF. The chain carries TRBV7-2 and TRBJ1-2; maybe TRBD1 (6 bases). The CDR3 sequence is 15 residues long. Trimming stripped 6 bases from V and 4 bases from J, with 18 bases between. Germline V gene data show CDR1 as SGHTA and CDR2 as FQGNSA. Combining the CDR3 with reference TRBV7-2 and TRBJ1-2 gives the whole variable domain GAGVSQSPSNKVTEKGKDVELRCDPISGHTALYWYRQSLGQGLEFLIYFQGNSAPDKSGLPSDRFSAERTGGSVSTLTIQRTQQEDSAVYLCASSPAFKDSYGYTFGSGTRLTVV.